This T cell receptor beta chain was identified during a study of blood T cells in healthy people across ages. The study isolated at least 7 million PBMCs from each sample. The use of a sample-barcoded 5' primer and a J-beta primer mix characterized a second PCR of about 7 to 12 cycles. TCRdb itself ran the 5' RACE reads through MiXCR, one entry per CDR3 protein. This sample carries about 1.4 million distinct CDR3 sequences, roughly 59% of them seen once, and the ten largest clones take about 6.3%. As concerns this clonotype: Its antigen is not known.

General study points: Per million T cells, TCR beta diversity dropped about linearly as age rose.

Sequenced material: blood. The receptor's source is a man younger than 35 in good health.

CDR3 sequence reads: CASSSPGITSGANVLTF. The CDR3 DNA reads as TGTGCCAGCAGCTCACCGGGGATCACCTCTGGGGCCAACGTCCTGACTTTC. The J gene is TRBJ2-6, the V gene TRBV12-3 or TRBV12-4; TRBD2 is a possible D gene (5 bases). CDR3 size: 17 residues. The V end was cut by 6 bases, the J end by 0 bases, with 15 bases between.